The rows below give T cell receptor beta chains drawn from one sample of a study of control samples from healthy donors and cancer patients. TCRdb's table, derived via immunoSEQ multiplex PCR, lists solely in-frame clones and lacks some. The data show some 80,000 clones, 80% to 95% seen once. Sequencing was carried out using blood. The receptors here all came from a woman aged 60-70 years in good health. Each CDR3 is given with its conserved first and last residue. D genes are given only for firm matches. Rows may omit the clone size; those that give it use once, few, many or a size class.

d_call: TRBD1; j_call: TRBJ1-1; clone_size: NA; v_call: TRBV27; cdr3_aa: CASSLVAGGRAEAFF; cdr3_nt: TGTGCCAGCAGTTTAGTGGCAGGGGGCAGGGCTGAAGCTTTCTTT
d_call: TRBD2; j_call: TRBJ2-1; clone_size: once; v_call: TRBV24-1; cdr3_aa: CATSEPGLPFHNEQFF; cdr3_nt: TGTGCCACCAGTGAACCGGGACTACCTTTTCACAATGAGCAGTTCTTC
d_call: NA; j_call: TRBJ2-5; clone_size: NA; v_call: TRBV28; cdr3_aa: CASSLPPGETQYF; cdr3_nt: TGTGCCAGCAGTTTACCCCCTGGGGAGACCCAGTACTTC
d_call: TRBD1; j_call: TRBJ1-2; clone_size: NA; v_call: TRBV24-1; cdr3_aa: CATSATGGGGYTF; cdr3_nt: TGTGCCACCAGTGCTACAGGGGGCGGTGGCTACACCTTC
d_call: NA; j_call: TRBJ1-5; clone_size: NA; v_call: TRBV7-2; cdr3_aa: CASSLWQGGNQPQHF; cdr3_nt: TGTGCCAGCAGCTTATGGCAGGGTGGCAATCAGCCCCAGCATTTT
d_call: TRBD2; j_call: TRBJ2-3; clone_size: NA; v_call: TRBV27; cdr3_aa: CASRRSGGPEYF; cdr3_nt: TGTGCCAGCAGACGTAGCGGGGGACCCGAGTATTTT
d_call: NA; j_call: TRBJ2-7; clone_size: once; v_call: TRBV7-8; cdr3_aa: CASSSNRASYEQYF; cdr3_nt: TGTGCCAGCAGCTCCAACAGAGCGTCCTACGAGCAGTACTTC
d_call: NA; j_call: TRBJ2-1; clone_size: NA; v_call: TRBV5-5; cdr3_aa: CASSLSIAAGVNEQFF; cdr3_nt: TGTGCCAGCAGCTTGTCAATTGCGGCAGGGGTCAATGAGCAGTTCTTC
d_call: NA; j_call: TRBJ2-7; clone_size: NA; v_call: TRBV11-2; cdr3_aa: CASSLGHRGGYEQYF; cdr3_nt: TGTGCCAGCAGCTTAGGGCACAGGGGGGGCTACGAGCAGTACTTC
d_call: TRBD1; j_call: TRBJ2-2; clone_size: once; v_call: TRBV19; cdr3_aa: CASSVRQGAGELFF; cdr3_nt: TGTGCCAGTAGTGTGAGACAGGGGGCCGGGGAGCTGTTTTTT
d_call: TRBD2; j_call: TRBJ2-1; clone_size: NA; v_call: TRBV5-1; cdr3_aa: CASSTPSSGYNEQFF; cdr3_nt: TGCGCCAGCAGCACCCCGTCTAGCGGGTACAATGAGCAGTTCTTC
d_call: NA; j_call: TRBJ1-1; clone_size: NA; v_call: TRBV28; cdr3_aa: CASSPGGQLNTEAFF; cdr3_nt: TGTGCCAGCAGTCCCGGAGGCCAGCTGAACACTGAAGCTTTCTTT
d_call: NA; j_call: TRBJ1-5; clone_size: NA; v_call: TRBV13; cdr3_aa: CASSLGGAEGNNQPQHF; cdr3_nt: TGTGCCAGCAGCTTAGGGGGGGCGGAGGGGAACAATCAGCCCCAGCATTTT
d_call: TRBD2; j_call: TRBJ2-5; clone_size: NA; v_call: TRBV9; cdr3_aa: CASSVGGTQETQYF; cdr3_nt: TGTGCCAGCAGCGTGGGAGGGACCCAAGAGACCCAGTACTTC
d_call: NA; j_call: TRBJ1-3; clone_size: few; v_call: TRBV9; cdr3_aa: CASSWGVSGNTIYF; cdr3_nt: TGTGCCAGCAGCTGGGGGGTCTCTGGAAACACCATATATTTT
d_call: NA; j_call: TRBJ1-4; clone_size: NA; v_call: TRBV28; cdr3_aa: CASRPHTGLGDEKLFF; cdr3_nt: TGTGCCAGCAGACCCCATACAGGTCTAGGGGATGAAAAACTGTTTTTT
d_call: TRBD2; j_call: TRBJ2-7; clone_size: NA; v_call: TRBV6-5; cdr3_aa: CASSYGEGRYEQYF; cdr3_nt: TGTGCCAGCAGTTACGGGGAGGGCCGCTACGAGCAGTACTTC
d_call: NA; j_call: TRBJ2-1; clone_size: NA; v_call: TRBV5-1; cdr3_aa: CASSAGMGSYNEQFF; cdr3_nt: TGCGCCAGCAGCGCGGGGATGGGGTCCTACAATGAGCAGTTCTTC
d_call: TRBD1; j_call: TRBJ2-5; clone_size: NA; v_call: TRBV4-1; cdr3_aa: CASSQVGQAQETQYF; cdr3_nt: TGCGCCAGCAGCCAAGTCGGACAGGCCCAAGAGACCCAGTACTTC
d_call: TRBD2; j_call: TRBJ2-2; clone_size: NA; v_call: TRBV7-8; cdr3_aa: CASSLGSDSGRAHTGELFF; cdr3_nt: TGTGCCAGCAGCTTAGGGTCGGATAGCGGGAGGGCCCACACCGGGGAGCTGTTTTTT
d_call: NA; j_call: TRBJ2-3; clone_size: NA; v_call: TRBV28; cdr3_aa: CASSNRDLRDTQYF; cdr3_nt: TGTGCCAGCAGTAACCGGGACTTAAGAGATACGCAGTATTTT
d_call: NA; j_call: TRBJ2-2; clone_size: NA; v_call: TRBV10-1; cdr3_aa: CASSESQLGELFF; cdr3_nt: TGCGCCAGCAGTGAGTCTCAATTAGGGGAGCTGTTTTTT
d_call: TRBD1; j_call: TRBJ2-2; clone_size: NA; v_call: TRBV2; cdr3_aa: CASRRMTGTNTGELFF; cdr3_nt: TGTGCCAGCAGGCGAATGACAGGGACGAACACCGGGGAGCTGTTTTTT
d_call: NA; j_call: TRBJ1-2; clone_size: NA; v_call: TRBV19; cdr3_aa: CASSDRNYGYTF; cdr3_nt: TGTGCCAGTAGTGACAGGAACTATGGCTACACCTTC
d_call: TRBD2; j_call: TRBJ2-7; clone_size: NA; v_call: TRBV23-1; cdr3_aa: CASRRREGGSGRLSYEQYF; cdr3_nt: TGCGCCAGCAGACGACGCGAGGGGGGAAGCGGGAGGTTGTCCTACGAGCAGTACTTC
d_call: NA; j_call: TRBJ2-1; clone_size: NA; v_call: TRBV6-1; cdr3_aa: CASSDPPDLTLNEQFF; cdr3_nt: TGTGCCAGCAGTGACCCCCCAGACCTGACCCTCAATGAGCAGTTCTTC
d_call: NA; j_call: TRBJ1-5; clone_size: NA; v_call: TRBV9; cdr3_aa: CASSIQGHSNQPQHF; cdr3_nt: TGTGCCAGCAGCATTCAGGGACATAGCAATCAGCCCCAGCATTTT
d_call: NA; j_call: TRBJ1-1; clone_size: NA; v_call: TRBV27; cdr3_aa: CASSFLLNTEAFF; cdr3_nt: TGTGCCAGCAGTTTCTTGCTGAACACTGAAGCTTTCTTT
d_call: NA; j_call: TRBJ2-1; clone_size: NA; v_call: TRBV27; cdr3_aa: CASSFYGGYNEQFF; cdr3_nt: TGTGCCAGCAGTTTTTACGGGGGCTACAATGAGCAGTTCTTC
d_call: NA; j_call: TRBJ2-7; clone_size: NA; v_call: TRBV30; cdr3_aa: CAWSAKILYEQYF; cdr3_nt: TGTGCCTGGAGTGCAAAGATTCTTTACGAGCAGTACTTC